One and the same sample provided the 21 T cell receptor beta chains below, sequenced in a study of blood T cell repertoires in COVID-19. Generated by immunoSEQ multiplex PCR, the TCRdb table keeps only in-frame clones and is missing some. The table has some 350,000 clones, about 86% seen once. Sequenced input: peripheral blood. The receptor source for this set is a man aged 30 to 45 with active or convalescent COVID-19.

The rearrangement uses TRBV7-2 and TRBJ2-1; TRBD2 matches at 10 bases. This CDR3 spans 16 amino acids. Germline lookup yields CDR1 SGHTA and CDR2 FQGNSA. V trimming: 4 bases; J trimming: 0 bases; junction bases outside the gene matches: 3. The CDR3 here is CASSSIAGGSYNEQFF. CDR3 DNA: TGTGCCAGCAGCTCCATAGCGGGAGGCTCCTACAATGAGCAGTTCTTC.

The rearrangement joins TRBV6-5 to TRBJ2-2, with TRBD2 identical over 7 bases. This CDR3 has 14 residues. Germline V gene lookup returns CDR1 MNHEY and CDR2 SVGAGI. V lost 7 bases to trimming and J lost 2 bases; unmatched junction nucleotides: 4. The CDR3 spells CASISGTNTGELFF. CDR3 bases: TGTGCCAGCATAAGCGGGACCAACACCGGGGAGCTGTTTTTT.

The CDR3 protein is CAIRGQGHEQYF. CDR3 sequence (DNA): TGTGCCATCAGGGGACAGGGTCACGAGCAGTACTTC. J is TRBJ2-7 and V is TRBV10-3, with 9 bases that match TRBD1. The V segment lost 6 bases and the J segment 5 bases; nucleotides outside the gene matches: 2. The CDR3 has 12 residues. Germline V gene sequence: CDR1 ENHRY, CDR2 SYGVKD.

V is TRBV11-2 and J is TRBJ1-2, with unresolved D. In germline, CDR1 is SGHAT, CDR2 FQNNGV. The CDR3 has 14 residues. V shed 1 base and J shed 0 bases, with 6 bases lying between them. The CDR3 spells CASSLGTANYGYTF. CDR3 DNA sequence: TGTGCCAGCAGCTTAGGCACGGCTAACTATGGCTACACCTTC.

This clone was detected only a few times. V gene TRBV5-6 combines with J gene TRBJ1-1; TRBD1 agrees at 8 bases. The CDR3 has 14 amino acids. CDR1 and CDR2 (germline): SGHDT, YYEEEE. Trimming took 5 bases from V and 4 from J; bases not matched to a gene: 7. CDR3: CASRETGEVTEAFF. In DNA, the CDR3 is TGTGCCAGCAGAGAGACAGGGGAGGTCACTGAAGCTTTCTTT.

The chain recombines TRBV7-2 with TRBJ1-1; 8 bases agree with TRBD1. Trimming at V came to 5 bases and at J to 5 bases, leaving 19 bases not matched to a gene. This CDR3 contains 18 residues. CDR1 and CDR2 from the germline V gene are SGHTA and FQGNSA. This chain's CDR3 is CASSPGWTGRRGRTEAFF. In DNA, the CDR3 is TGTGCCAGCAGCCCTGGCTGGACAGGGAGGCGAGGAAGAACTGAAGCTTTCTTT.

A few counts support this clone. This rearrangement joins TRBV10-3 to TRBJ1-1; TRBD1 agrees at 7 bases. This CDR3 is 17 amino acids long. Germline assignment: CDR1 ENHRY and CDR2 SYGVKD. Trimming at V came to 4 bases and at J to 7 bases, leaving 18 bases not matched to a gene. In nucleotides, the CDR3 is TGTGCCATCAGTGTCCTCCGGGACAGCAAACCTTGGGGTGAAGCTTTCTTT. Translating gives CAISVLRDSKPWGEAFF.

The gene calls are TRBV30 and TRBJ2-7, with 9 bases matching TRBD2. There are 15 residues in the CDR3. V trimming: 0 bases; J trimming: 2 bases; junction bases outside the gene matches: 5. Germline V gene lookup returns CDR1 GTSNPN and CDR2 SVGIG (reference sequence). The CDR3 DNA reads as TGTGCCTGGAGTGTAGTTGCGGGAGGGCCCTACGAGCAGTACTTC. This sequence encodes CAWSVVAGGPYEQYF.

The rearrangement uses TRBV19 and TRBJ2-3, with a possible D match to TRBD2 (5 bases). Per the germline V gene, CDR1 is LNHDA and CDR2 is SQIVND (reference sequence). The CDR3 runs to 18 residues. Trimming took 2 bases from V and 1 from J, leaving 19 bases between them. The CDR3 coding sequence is TGTGCCAGTAGTATAACCAAACTAGGTCTCACTGGCACAGATACGCAGTATTTT. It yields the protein CASSITKLGLTGTDTQYF.

CDR3 loop: CASSAHGTGGQGYTF. CDR3 sequence (DNA): TGTGCCAGCAGCGCCCACGGGACAGGGGGTCAGGGCTACACCTTC. This chain joins TRBV7-3 and TRBJ1-2; 11 nucleotides match TRBD1. J was trimmed by 8 bases and V by 5 bases; bases with no gene match: 10. The CDR3 is 15 amino acids. Germline V lookup: CDR1 SGHTA, CDR2 FQGTGA.

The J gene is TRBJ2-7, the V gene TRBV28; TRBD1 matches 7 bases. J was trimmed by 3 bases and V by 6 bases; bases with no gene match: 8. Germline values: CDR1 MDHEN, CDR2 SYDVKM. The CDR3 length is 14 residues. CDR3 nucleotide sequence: TGTGCCAGCAGACCAGGGGGTCCAAGCTACGAGCAGTACTTC. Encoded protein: CASRPGGPSYEQYF.

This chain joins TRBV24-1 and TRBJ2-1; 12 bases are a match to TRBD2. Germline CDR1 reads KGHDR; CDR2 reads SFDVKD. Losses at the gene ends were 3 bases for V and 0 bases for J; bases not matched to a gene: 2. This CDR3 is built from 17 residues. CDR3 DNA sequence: TGTGCCACCAGTGATACTAGCGGGGGGAGCTCCTACAATGAGCAGTTCTTC. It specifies CATSDTSGGSSYNEQFF.

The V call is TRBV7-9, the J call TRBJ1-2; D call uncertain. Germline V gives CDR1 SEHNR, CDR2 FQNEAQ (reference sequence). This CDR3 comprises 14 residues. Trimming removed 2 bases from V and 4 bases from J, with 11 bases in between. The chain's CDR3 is CASSLLGMGYGYTF. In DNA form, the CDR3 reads TGTGCCAGCAGCTTACTAGGAATGGGCTATGGCTACACCTTC.

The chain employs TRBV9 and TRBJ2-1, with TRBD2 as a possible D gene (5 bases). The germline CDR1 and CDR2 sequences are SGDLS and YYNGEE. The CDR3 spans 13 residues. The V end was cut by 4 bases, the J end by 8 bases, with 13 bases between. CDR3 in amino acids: CASSLPLGDEQFF. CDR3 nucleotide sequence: TGTGCCAGCAGCCTTCCCCTCGGGGATGAGCAGTTCTTC.

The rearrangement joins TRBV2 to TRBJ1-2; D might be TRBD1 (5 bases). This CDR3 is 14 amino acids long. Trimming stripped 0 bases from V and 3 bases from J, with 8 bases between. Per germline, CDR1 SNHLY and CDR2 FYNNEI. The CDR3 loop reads CASSEALGDYGYTF. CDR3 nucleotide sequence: TGTGCCAGCAGTGAAGCGCTAGGGGACTATGGCTACACCTTC.

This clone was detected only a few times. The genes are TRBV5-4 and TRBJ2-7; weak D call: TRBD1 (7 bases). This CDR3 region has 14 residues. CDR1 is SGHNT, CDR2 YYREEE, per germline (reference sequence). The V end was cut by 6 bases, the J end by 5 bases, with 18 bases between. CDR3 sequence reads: CASKGAASAHEQYF. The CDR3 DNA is TGTGCCAGCAAGGGGGCGGCTAGCGCCCACGAGCAGTACTTC.

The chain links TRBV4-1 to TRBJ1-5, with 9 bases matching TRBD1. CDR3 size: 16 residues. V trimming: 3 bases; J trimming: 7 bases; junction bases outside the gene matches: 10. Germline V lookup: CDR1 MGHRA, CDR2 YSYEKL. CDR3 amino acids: CASSHRTGGSGQPQHF. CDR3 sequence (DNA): TGCGCCAGCAGCCACCGAACAGGGGGCTCAGGGCAGCCCCAGCATTTT.

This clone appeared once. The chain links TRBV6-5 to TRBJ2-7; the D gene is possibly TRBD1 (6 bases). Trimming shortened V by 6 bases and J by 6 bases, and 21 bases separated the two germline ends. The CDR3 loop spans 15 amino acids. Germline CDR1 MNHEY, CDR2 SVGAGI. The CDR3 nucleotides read TGTGCCAGCAGCCGTTCCGGAGTACAGGGTCCCGAGCAGTACTTC. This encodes CASSRSGVQGPEQYF.

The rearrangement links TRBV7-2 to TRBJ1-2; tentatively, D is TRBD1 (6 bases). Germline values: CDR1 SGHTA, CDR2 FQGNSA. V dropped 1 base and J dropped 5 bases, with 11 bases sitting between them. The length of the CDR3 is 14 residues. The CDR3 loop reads CASSLDRQGYGYTF. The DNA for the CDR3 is TGTGCCAGCAGCTTAGATCGGCAGGGGTATGGCTACACCTTC.

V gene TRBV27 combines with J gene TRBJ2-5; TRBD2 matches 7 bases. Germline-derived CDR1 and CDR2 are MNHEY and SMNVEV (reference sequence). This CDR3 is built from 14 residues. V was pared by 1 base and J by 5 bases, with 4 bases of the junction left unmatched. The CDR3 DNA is TGTGCCAGCAGTTTATTCGTGGGGGGGGAGACCCAGTACTTC. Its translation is CASSLFVGGETQYF.

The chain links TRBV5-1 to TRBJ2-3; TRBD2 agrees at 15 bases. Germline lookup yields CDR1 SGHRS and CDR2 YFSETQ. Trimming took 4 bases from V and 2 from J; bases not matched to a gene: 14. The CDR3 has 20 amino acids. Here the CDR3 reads CASSPEGLAGGPWDTDTQYF. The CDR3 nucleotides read TGCGCCAGCAGCCCCGAAGGACTAGCGGGGGGGCCTTGGGACACAGATACGCAGTATTTT. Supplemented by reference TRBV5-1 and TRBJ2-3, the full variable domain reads KAGVTQTPRYLIKTRGQQVTLSCSPISGHRSVSWYQQTPGQGLQFLFEYFSETQRNKGNFPGRFSGRQFSNSRSEMNVSTLELGDSALYLCASSPEGLAGGPWDTDTQYFGPGTRLTVL.